These 32 T cell receptor beta chains originate from one sample sequenced in a study of breast tumors, draining lymph nodes, adjacent tissues. Via MiXCR, TCRdb re-called the multiplex PCR reads, giving one row per CDR3 protein. The sample yields 190,000 or so distinct CDR3 sequences, about 32% seen once. Axillary draining lymph nodes of breast cancer patients supplied the node samples. Sequencing input: axillary lymph node tissue. The receptors stem from a female donor with breast cancer. Some clones in this sample may be carry-over from other donors' samples.

This clonotype was seen many times. The chain uses TRBV2 and TRBJ2-1; D gene ambiguous. There are 15 residues in the CDR3. Per germline, CDR1 SNHLY and CDR2 FYNNEI. V lost 3 bases and J lost 5, with 14 bases in between. The chain's CDR3 is CASSDQAPGNNEQFF. Here the CDR3 DNA reads TGTGCCAGCAGTGACCAGGCCCCTGGGAACAATGAGCAGTTCTTC.

As concerns this clonotype: Relative to the germline gene, one junction end is altered; a read error may explain this. The chain employs TRBV19 and TRBJ1-2; TRBD1 is a possible D gene (6 bases). Looked up from germline, CDR1 is LNHDA and CDR2 is SQIVND (reference sequence). The CDR3 is made up of 14 amino acids. The CDR3 DNA follows: TGTGCCGGTAGTATCGTAGGACAGTACTATGGCTACACCTTC. This encodes CAGSIVGQYYGYTF.

This clonotype was seen many times. This chain links TRBV19 with TRBJ2-4, with TRBD2 matching 10 bases. J lost 6 bases, V lost 7 bases, and 9 bases had no gene match. This CDR3 contains 15 residues. Germline values: CDR1 LNHDA, CDR2 SQIVND (reference sequence). CDR3 nucleotides: TGTGCCAGTACCTCCGGACTAGCGGCGGGAAACATTCAGTACTTC. As protein: CASTSGLAAGNIQYF.

There are many counts of this clonotype. The chain joins TRBV4-1 to TRBJ2-1, with a tentative D call TRBD2 (6 bases). V dropped 1 base and J dropped 0 bases, with 13 bases sitting between them. Germline lookup yields CDR1 MGHRA and CDR2 YSYEKL. The CDR3 runs to 17 residues. CDR3 protein: CASSQAPTSNSYNEQFF. CDR3 nucleotides: TGCGCCAGCAGCCAAGCGCCGACTAGTAACTCCTACAATGAGCAGTTCTTC.

This clonotype showed up many times. The V call is TRBV19, the J call TRBJ1-5; a weak D match, TRBD1 (5 bases). The CDR3 has 13 residues. Deletions cut 4 bases from V and 3 bases from J, with 7 bases between. Germline V gene data show CDR1 as LNHDA and CDR2 as SQIVND (reference sequence). CDR3 protein: CASSKTVNQPQHF. The CDR3 coding sequence is TGTGCCAGTAGTAAGACAGTCAATCAGCCCCAGCATTTT. Complete variable domain (other parts from reference TRBV19 and TRBJ1-5): DGGITQSPKYLFRKEGQNVTLSCEQNLNHDAMYWYRQDPGQGLRLIYYSQIVNDFQKGDIAEGYSVSREKKESFPLTVTSAQKNPTAFYLCASSKTVNQPQHFGDGTRLSIL.

There are many counts of this clonotype. The V and J genes are TRBV18 and TRBJ2-7; a possible D gene is TRBD1 (6 bases). Germline lookup yields CDR1 KGHSH and CDR2 LQKENI. CDR3 length equals 14 residues. V lost 1 base and J lost 3, with 10 bases in between. CDR3 region: CASSPRTGRYEQYF. The CDR3 nucleotides are TGTGCCAGCTCACCACGCACAGGGCGCTACGAGCAGTACTTC.

V is TRBV5-5 and J is TRBJ1-3; a weak D match, TRBD1 (6 bases). V was trimmed by 2 bases and J by 3 bases, leaving 12 bases between them. The germline V gene has CDR1 SGHKS and CDR2 YYEKEE (reference sequence). The CDR3 length is 15 residues. CDR3 sequence (DNA): TGTGCCAGCAGCTTCGGACAGTGGGTTGGAAACACCATATATTTT. As protein: CASSFGQWVGNTIYF.

On this clonotype itself: At one of its ends the junction is not consistent with the germline gene, which may arise from a read error. The rearrangement links TRBV7-2 to TRBJ2-7, with 8 positions matching TRBD2. CDR1 SGHTA and CDR2 FQGNSA come from the germline V gene. CDR3 length equals 15 residues. The CDR3 coding sequence is TGTGCCAGCAGCCCCCAGCGGGGGAGGCCCTACGAGCGGTACTTC. Translated, it gives CASSPQRGRPYERYF.

J is TRBJ1-6 and V is TRBV29-1; D is undetermined. CDR3 length: 18 residues. The V and J ends lost 3 bases and 9 bases respectively, with 27 bases between them. In germline, CDR1 is SQVTM, CDR2 ANQGSEA. CDR3 in amino acids: CSVDPYQTSGRRSSPLHF. The CDR3 bases are TGCAGCGTTGACCCTTACCAGACTAGCGGGAGGAGAAGTTCACCCCTCCACTTT.

This clonotype was observed at least ten times. The V gene is TRBV6-5, the J gene TRBJ2-7, with 9 bases matching TRBD2. Germline V gene lookup returns CDR1 MNHEY and CDR2 SVGAGI. The CDR3 is made up of 17 amino acids. With V trimmed by 0 bases and J by 4 bases, 10 bases remained unmatched. The CDR3 region is CASSYSMGSSGIYEQYF. The CDR3 DNA reads TGTGCCAGCAGTTACTCGATGGGGTCTAGCGGGATTTACGAGCAGTACTTC.

This clonotype was seen at least ten times. For the CDR3, the DNA is TGTGCCAGCAATTACCGGGTTAATAATTCACCCCTCCACTTT. Translating it yields CASNYRVNNSPLHF. The chain is built from TRBV2 and TRBJ1-6; D gene unclear. V was shortened by 7 bases and J by 5 bases, with 12 bases between the two germline ends. Germline lookup yields CDR1 SNHLY and CDR2 FYNNEI. The CDR3 is 14 residues long. The whole variable domain, remainder taken from reference TRBV2 and TRBJ1-6, is EPEVTQTPSHQVTQMGQEVILRCVPISNHLYFYWYRQILGQKVEFLVSFYNNEISEKSEIFDDQFSVERPDGSNFTLKIRSTKLEDSAMYFCASNYRVNNSPLHFGNGTRLTVT.

A note on this clonotype: The CDR3 does not close with the conserved phenylalanine or tryptophan, likely indicating a read error. J is TRBJ1-2 and V is TRBV7-9, with D unresolved. The CDR3 spans 14 residues. Trimming stripped 5 bases from V and 7 bases from J, with 17 bases between. The germline gives CDR1 SEHNR, CDR2 FQNEAQ (reference sequence). The CDR3 protein is CASSPLDYVGGYTL. CDR3 nucleotide sequence: TGTGCCAGCAGCCCGTTGGACTACGTCGGTGGCTACACCCTC.

This clonotype was found many times. The chain links TRBV28 to TRBJ1-2; D possibly corresponds to TRBD1 (6 bases). Germline V gene data show CDR1 as MDHEN and CDR2 as SYDVKM. The CDR3 consists of 12 residues. Trimming took off 6 bases at V and 8 bases at J, with 13 bases between the two ends. This chain's CDR3 is CASRLQGFGYTF. CDR3 DNA: TGTGCCAGCAGGCTACAGGGTTTCGGCTACACCTTC.

The chain carries TRBV6-5 and TRBJ2-2, with D maybe TRBD2 (7 bases). The CDR3 is made up of 14 amino acids. The germline CDR1 and CDR2 sequences are MNHEY and SVGAGI. Trimming left V 7 bases short and J 9 bases short, with 18 bases between. The CDR3 region is CASTRGQSGRELFF. The CDR3 nucleotides are TGTGCCAGCACGCGGGGGCAAAGTGGCAGGGAGCTGTTTTTT.

The gene calls are TRBV20-1 and TRBJ2-6; D gene uncertain. The CDR3 runs to 15 residues. From germline, CDR1 is DFQATT and CDR2 SNEGSKA (reference sequence). V lost 0 bases and J lost 5, with 11 bases in between. In DNA form, the CDR3 reads TGCAGTGCTAGAGATGAGGCAATTCGGGCCAACGTCCTGACTTTC. Translated: CSARDEAIRANVLTF.

This clonotype was detected many times. The chain joins TRBV12-3 or TRBV12-4 to TRBJ2-7; no clear D. The ends were cut back, 6 bases at V and 6 bases at J, with 21 bases in the middle. The CDR3 is 15 residues long. In nucleotides, the CDR3 is TGTGCCAGCAGCTCCGGGCCCAATGGGGTGAGCGAGCAGTACTTC. This codes for CASSSGPNGVSEQYF.

This clonotype was recorded at least ten times. This chain uses TRBV15 with TRBJ2-5; D uncertain. This CDR3 comprises 12 residues. The germline V and J ends were trimmed by 0 bases and 5 bases, with 4 bases remaining between them. Germline CDR1 is LNHNV and CDR2 is YYDKDF (reference sequence). The CDR3 sequence: CATSRDFETQYF. The CDR3 DNA reads as TGTGCCACCAGCAGAGATTTCGAGACCCAGTACTTC. Combining the CDR3 with reference TRBV15 and TRBJ2-5 gives the whole variable domain DAMVIQNPRYQVTQFGKPVTLSCSQTLNHNVMYWYQQKSSQAPKLLFHYYDKDFNNEADTPDNFQSRRPNTSFCFLDIRSPGLGDTAMYLCATSRDFETQYFGPGTRLLVL.

This clonotype was seen at least ten times. V gene TRBV12-3 or TRBV12-4 combines with J gene TRBJ2-1; TRBD2 matches at 9 bases. There are 14 residues in the CDR3. The J segment lost 7 bases and the V segment lost 7 bases, leaving 8 bases of the junction unmatched. The CDR3 region has the DNA TGTGCCAGCAACCTTAGCGGGAGACGTAATGAGCAGTTCTTC. It is translated as CASNLSGRRNEQFF.

This clonotype occurred many times. This rearrangement joins TRBV5-1 to TRBJ2-1; tentatively, D is TRBD2 (6 bases). Trimming cost V 3 bases and J 7 bases, with 23 bases left between them. Germline V gene sequence: CDR1 SGHRS, CDR2 YFSETQ. This CDR3 region has 17 residues. The CDR3 nucleotides are TGCGCCAGCAGCTCTAGGAGGGGTAGCGACTTAGTGAATGAGCAGTTCTTC. This codes for CASSSRRGSDLVNEQFF.

With respect to this clonotype: With a much larger clone just one base away, this may be a read error. The V gene is TRBV9, the J gene TRBJ2-2, with a weak D call TRBD1 (7 bases). The CDR3 extends over 14 amino acids. The germline gives CDR1 SGDLS, CDR2 YYNGEE. This CDR3 reads CASSRRGTAGELSF. The CDR3 DNA reads TGTGCCAGCAGCCGACGGGGGACAGCCGGGGAGCTGTCTTTT.

The J gene is TRBJ2-5, the V gene TRBV5-5, with D unclear. The V gene's germline CDR1 is SGHKS and CDR2 YYEKEE (reference sequence). V was pared by 0 bases and J by 5 bases, with 8 bases between. The CDR3 is 13 residues long. The CDR3 DNA reads as TGTGCCAGCAGCTTGGCGAGCTGGGAGACCCAGTACTTC. Protein product: CASSLASWETQYF.

In this sample, this clonotype turned up many times. This chain links TRBV19 with TRBJ2-7; the D is unclear. Germline V gene lookup returns CDR1 LNHDA and CDR2 SQIVND (reference sequence). The CDR3 runs 13 residues. V gave up 3 bases and J gave up 2 bases, with 8 bases separating them. The CDR3: CASSIEQTYEQYF. The CDR3 DNA sequence: TGTGCCAGTAGTATCGAGCAGACCTACGAGCAGTACTTC.

In its sample, this clonotype was seen many times. The chain has TRBV7-3 and TRBJ1-3; D is possibly TRBD1 (5 bases). In germline, CDR1 is SGHTA, CDR2 FQGTGA. V dropped 2 bases and J dropped 3 bases, with 8 bases sitting between them. The CDR3 runs 14 residues. The CDR3 is CASSLSGIGNTIYF. The CDR3 bases are TGTGCCAGCAGCTTATCAGGGATTGGAAACACCATATATTTT.

This clonotype was seen more than once but under ten times. The chain has TRBV6-5 and TRBJ2-7; 7 nucleotides align to TRBD2. Trimming removed 5 bases from V and 6 bases from J; junction bases left unmatched: 10. The germline gives CDR1 MNHEY, CDR2 SVGAGI. The CDR3 sequence is 14 residues long. The CDR3 region has the DNA TGTGCCAGCAGTCACGGAGGCGGCGGGGGCGAGCAGTACTTC. Protein product: CASSHGGGGGEQYF.

This clonotype was observed at least ten times. This chain uses TRBV2 with TRBJ2-3; TRBD2 matches at 12 bases. Germline CDR1 and CDR2: SNHLY and FYNNEI. The CDR3 has 17 amino acids. Trimming cost V 2 bases and J 3 bases; bases outside gene matches: 6. CDR3 residues: CASSESASGRGTDTQYF. Here the CDR3 DNA reads TGTGCCAGCAGTGAATCGGCTAGCGGGAGGGGAACAGATACGCAGTATTTT.

The chain uses TRBV6-5 and TRBJ2-2; the D gene could be TRBD1 or TRBD2 (7 bases each). V shed 6 bases and J shed 5 bases, with 19 bases lying between them. CDR1 is MNHEY and CDR2 is SVGAGI in the germline V gene. The CDR3 contains 16 residues. The CDR3 region has the DNA TGTGCCAGCAGGACAGGGCAGGGGGGGAATACCGGGGAGCTGTTTTTT. Translated, it gives CASRTGQGGNTGELFF.

The chain recombines TRBV29-1 with TRBJ2-7; D may be TRBD2 (6 bases). This CDR3 contains 13 residues. Germline V CDR1 and CDR2: SQVTM, ANQGSEA. V lost 7 bases to trimming and J lost 0 bases, with 13 bases between them. The CDR3 loop is CSALGDSSYEQYF. CDR3 bases: TGCAGCGCGCTCGGGGACTCCTCCTACGAGCAGTACTTC.

Concerning this clonotype itself: With a much larger clone just one base away, this may be a read error. The rearrangement joins TRBV19 to TRBJ1-2; 7 bases are shared with TRBD1. Germline loops: CDR1 LNHDA, CDR2 SQIVND (reference sequence). This CDR3 has 12 residues. The CDR3 DNA follows: TGTGCCAGTTTGGACAGGAACTATGACTACACCTTC. As protein: CASLDRNYDYTF.

With regard to this clonotype: The missing conserved phenylalanine or tryptophan at the end of this CDR3 makes a read error likely. V usage is TRBV9 and J usage is TRBJ2-2; D unclear. With 4 bases removed from V and 2 bases from J, the gap between germline ends came to 6 bases. From germline, CDR1 is SGDLS and CDR2 YYNGEE. The CDR3 consists of 13 residues. The CDR3 here is CASSPDNTGELFS. In DNA form, the CDR3 reads TGTGCCAGCAGCCCTGACAACACCGGGGAGCTGTTTTCT.

In its sample, this clonotype was seen many times. The rearrangement joins TRBV7-8 to TRBJ2-7; 8 bases are a match to TRBD2. Germline-derived CDR1 and CDR2 are SGHVS and FQNEAQ. V shed 4 bases and J 2 bases; nucleotides not matched to a gene: 10. The CDR3 spans 16 residues. The CDR3 DNA reads as TGTGCCAGCAGCTCCAACTCCGCGGGGGGTGCCTACGAGCAGTACTTC. Translated: CASSSNSAGGAYEQYF.

This clonotype was recorded many times. This sequence joins TRBV4-1 and TRBJ1-2; TRBD1 matches 7 bases. There are 15 residues in the CDR3. Unmatched junction bases numbered 11, after V lost 4 bases and J lost 6 bases. Germline V CDR1 and CDR2: MGHRA, YSYEKL. For the CDR3, the DNA is TGCGCCAGCAGCCCCCAGTGGCAGGGGGACAATGGCTACACCTTC. This translates into CASSPQWQGDNGYTF.

This clonotype showed up many times. The rearrangement links TRBV7-2 to TRBJ2-1, with D uncertain. CDR1 is SGHTA and CDR2 is FQGNSA in the germline V gene. This CDR3 spans 14 amino acids. With 5 bases removed from V and 9 bases from J, the gap between germline ends came to 17 bases. CDR3 bases: TGTGCCAGCAGCCCCCGCAGCGTAGGGCTTGAGCAGTTCTTC. Translated: CASSPRSVGLEQFF.